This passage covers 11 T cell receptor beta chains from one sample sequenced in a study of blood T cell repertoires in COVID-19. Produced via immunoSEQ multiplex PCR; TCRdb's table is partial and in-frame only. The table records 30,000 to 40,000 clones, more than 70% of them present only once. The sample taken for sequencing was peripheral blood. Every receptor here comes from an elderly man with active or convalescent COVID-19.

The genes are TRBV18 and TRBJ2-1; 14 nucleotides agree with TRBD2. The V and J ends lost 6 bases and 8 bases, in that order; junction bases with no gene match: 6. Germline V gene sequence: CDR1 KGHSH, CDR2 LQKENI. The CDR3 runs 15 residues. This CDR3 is CASSLGLAGDDEQFF. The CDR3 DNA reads TGTGCCAGCTCGTTGGGACTAGCGGGAGACGATGAGCAGTTCTTC.

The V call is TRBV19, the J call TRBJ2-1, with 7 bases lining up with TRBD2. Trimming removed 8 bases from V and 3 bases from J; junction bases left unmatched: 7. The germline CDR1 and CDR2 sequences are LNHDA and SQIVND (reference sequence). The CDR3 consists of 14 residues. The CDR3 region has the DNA TGTGCCAGTTCGAGGGCTAGCGGCTACAATGAGCAGTTCTTC. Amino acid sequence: CASSRASGYNEQFF. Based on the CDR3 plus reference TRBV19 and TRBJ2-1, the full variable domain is DGGITQSPKYLFRKEGQNVTLSCEQNLNHDAMYWYRQDPGQGLRLIYYSQIVNDFQKGDIAEGYSVSREKKESFPLTVTSAQKNPTAFYLCASSRASGYNEQFFGPGTRLTVL.

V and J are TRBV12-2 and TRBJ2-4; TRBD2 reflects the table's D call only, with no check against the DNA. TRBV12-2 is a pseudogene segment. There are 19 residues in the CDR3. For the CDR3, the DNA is TGTGCAAGTCGCTTAGTCCCTAGCGGGGTCCAGGGAGCCAAAAACATTCAGTACTTC. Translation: CASRLVPSGVQGAKNIQYF.

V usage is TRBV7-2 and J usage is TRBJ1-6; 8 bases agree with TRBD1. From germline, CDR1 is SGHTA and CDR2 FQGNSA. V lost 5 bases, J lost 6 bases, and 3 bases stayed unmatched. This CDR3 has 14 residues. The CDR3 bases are TGTGCCAGCAGCCGGGACAGGACTAATTCACCCCTCCACTTT. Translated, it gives CASSRDRTNSPLHF.

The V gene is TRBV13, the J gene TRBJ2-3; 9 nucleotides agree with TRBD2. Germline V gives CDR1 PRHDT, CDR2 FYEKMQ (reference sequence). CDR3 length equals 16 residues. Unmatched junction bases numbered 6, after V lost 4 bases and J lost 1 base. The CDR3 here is CASSSLAGVGTDTQYF. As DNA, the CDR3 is TGTGCCAGCAGCTCCTTAGCGGGAGTCGGCACAGATACGCAGTATTTT.

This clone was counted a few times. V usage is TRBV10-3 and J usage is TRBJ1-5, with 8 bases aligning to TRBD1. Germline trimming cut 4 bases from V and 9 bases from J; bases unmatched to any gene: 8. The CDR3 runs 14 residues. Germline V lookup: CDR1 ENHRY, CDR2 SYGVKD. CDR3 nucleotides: TGTGCCATCAGTGCGGACAGGGAGTTAGGGCCCCAGCATTTT. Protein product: CAISADRELGPQHF.

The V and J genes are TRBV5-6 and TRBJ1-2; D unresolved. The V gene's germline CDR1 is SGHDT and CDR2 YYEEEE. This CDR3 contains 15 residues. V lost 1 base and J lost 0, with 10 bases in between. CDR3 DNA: TGTGCCAGCAGCTTGTGGTGGCAGGCTAACTATGGCTACACCTTC. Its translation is CASSLWWQANYGYTF.

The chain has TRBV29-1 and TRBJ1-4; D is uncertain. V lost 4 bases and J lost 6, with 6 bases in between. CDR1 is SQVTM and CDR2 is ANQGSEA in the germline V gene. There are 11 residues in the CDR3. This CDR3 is CSVVIDEKLFF. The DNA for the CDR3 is TGCAGCGTTGTCATTGATGAAAAACTGTTTTTT.

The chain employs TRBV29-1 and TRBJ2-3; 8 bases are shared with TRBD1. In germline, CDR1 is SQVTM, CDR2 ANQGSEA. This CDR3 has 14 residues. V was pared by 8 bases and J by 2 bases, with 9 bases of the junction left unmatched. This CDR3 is CSTMQGAYTDTQYF. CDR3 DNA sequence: TGCAGCACCATGCAGGGGGCCTACACAGATACGCAGTATTTT.

In DNA, the CDR3 is TGTGCCAGCAGCCACGGGACTACCTCCTACAATGAGCAGTTCTTC. Its translation: CASSHGTTSYNEQFF. The V gene is TRBV3-1 (or the pseudogene TRBV3-2), the J gene TRBJ2-1, with TRBD2 matching 7 bases. V shed 3 bases and J 0 bases; nucleotides not matched to a gene: 2. Per the germline V gene, CDR1 is LGHDT and CDR2 is YNNKEL (reference sequence). The CDR3 loop spans 15 amino acids.

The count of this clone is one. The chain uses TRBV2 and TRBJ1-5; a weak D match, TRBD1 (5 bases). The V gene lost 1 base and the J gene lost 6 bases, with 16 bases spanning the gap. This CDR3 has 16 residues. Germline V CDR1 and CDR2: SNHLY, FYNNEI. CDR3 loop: CASSEGSVRAFQPQHF. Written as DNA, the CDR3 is TGTGCCAGCAGTGAAGGTTCGGTCAGGGCTTTTCAGCCCCAGCATTTT. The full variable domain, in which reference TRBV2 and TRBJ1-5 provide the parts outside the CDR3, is EPEVTQTPSHQVTQMGQEVILRCVPISNHLYFYWYRQILGQKVEFLVSFYNNEISEKSEIFDDQFSVERPDGSNFTLKIRSTKLEDSAMYFCASSEGSVRAFQPQHFGDGTRLSIL.